This record looks at one T cell receptor beta chain sequence and its context. Its antigen target is currently unknown. Per-base qualities were not stored, and no clone one base away is much larger. The sequencing machine was an Illumina NovaSeq 6000. TCRalpha and TCRbeta cDNA libraries were constructed by 5'RACE with constant-segment primers, with sample barcodes and unique molecular identifiers being introduced. RNA was extracted from every sample with Trizol reagent. The libraries were amplified in two PCR steps, and the second step added a second sample barcode and Illumina TruSeq adapters. The libraries were sequenced on an Illumina NovaSeq using 2 x 150 bp paired-end reads. The original methods were these. Demultiplexing of reads and collapsing into UMI-guided consensus sequences were performed with migec v1.2.7. Using mixcr v2.1.11, UMI consensuses were aligned to TRA and TRB V and J templates and then assembled into clonotypes. A clonotype was counted as expanded or contracted only if both edgeR and NoisET called the change significant, with noise models trained on biological replicates. For edgeR calls, the cutoffs were a false discovery rate-adjusted p below 0.01 and a log2 fold-change threshold of 1. As an exploratory analysis of dynamics, max-normalized trajectories of the 1000 most abundant clonotypes were examined with PCA combined with hierarchical clustering. Separately sequenced CD4+ and CD8+ repertoires were used to assign the CD4 or CD8 phenotype of responding clones. TCRdb trimmed the raw reads at Q25, called clones with MiXCR and kept productive beta chains. Every CDR3 protein is listed once, alongside the most common genes and DNA of its rows. Clone size and V and J calls follow TCRdb, not the original study. The sample profile shows approximately 240,000 distinct CDR3 sequences; 15% to 20% of them were found once. The top ten clonotypes cover 3.5% of the sample.

The data are from a study of T-cell memory formation after mild COVID-19 (dated by TCRdb to the early 2020s). For context, the study as a whole: Most TCR sequence clusters were specific to one of the two donors. The cohort was made up of two young adult volunteers, one female and one male, who were previously healthy. In two donors, T-cell clones that expanded and contracted after mild COVID-19 were followed by sequencing TCRalpha and TCRbeta repertoires longitudinally. General conclusions and limits of the study: Contracting CD4+ clones turned up mainly in the CM and EM memory subsets, whereas EMRA was where CD8+ clones were enriched. From day 15 to 85, contracting clones showed balanced CD4/CD8 phenotypes, whereas a second wave of clones that expanded from day 15 to 37 leaned towards CD4+. Some responding clones were found in pre-infection memory, which suggests that pre-existing cross-reactive memory T cells took part in the SARS-CoV-2 response. The second-wave clones that peaked on day 37 were not confirmed to be SARS-CoV-2 specific. The study covered only a couple of mild cases, and larger cohorts including severe cases with pre-infection samples were considered necessary.

Ficoll-Paque density gradient centrifugation was the method used to isolate PBMCs. CDR1 is given as SGDLS and CDR2 as YYNGEE, both from the germline V gene. Its CDR3 holds 15 amino acids, cysteine through phenylalanine. Only the CDR3 DNA is retained, 45 bases long and in frame from the first base. V is reduced by 2 bases and J by 9 bases, leaving a spacing of 15 bases between them. Sequencing was done on a sample of PBMCs or a T cell subset sorted from them (not recorded which). This sequence was found in a young man who had mild COVID-19 (a few samples of this study predate the infection). The sample titles of this study are shuffled in the database, so cell type and time point are left out; the donor was told from shared clones. The chain couples TRBV9 to TRBJ1-6; TRBD1 is possibly the D segment (6 matching bases). CDR3 sequence: CASSVSDQGTSPLHF. The sequence in DNA is TGTGCCAGCAGCGTCTCGGACCAGGGGACTTCACCCCTCCACTTT.